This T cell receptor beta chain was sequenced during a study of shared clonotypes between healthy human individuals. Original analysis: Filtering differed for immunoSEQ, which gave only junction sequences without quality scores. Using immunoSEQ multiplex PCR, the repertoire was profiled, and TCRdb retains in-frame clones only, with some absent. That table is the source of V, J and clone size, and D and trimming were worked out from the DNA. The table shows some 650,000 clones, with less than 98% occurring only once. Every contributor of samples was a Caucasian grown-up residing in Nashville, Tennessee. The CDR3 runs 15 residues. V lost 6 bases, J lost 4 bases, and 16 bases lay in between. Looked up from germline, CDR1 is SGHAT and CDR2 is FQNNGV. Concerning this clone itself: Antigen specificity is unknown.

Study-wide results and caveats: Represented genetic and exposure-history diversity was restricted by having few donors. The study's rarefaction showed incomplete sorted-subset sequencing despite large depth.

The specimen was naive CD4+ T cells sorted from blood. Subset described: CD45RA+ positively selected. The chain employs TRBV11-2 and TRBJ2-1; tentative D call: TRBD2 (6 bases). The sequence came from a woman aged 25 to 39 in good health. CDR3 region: CASSYRLGKYNEQFF. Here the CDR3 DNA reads TGTGCCAGCAGTTACCGACTAGGGAAGTACAATGAGCAGTTCTTC.